The clone carrying this T cell receptor beta chain has only a few counts. The library targeted TCRbeta and was prepared with unique molecular identifiers. TCRdb reprocessed the PCR reads via MiXCR and lists one record per CDR3 protein. The sample consists of over 150,000 distinct CDR3 sequences, about 6.4% of them appearing once. The sample comes from a study of T-cell reconstitution after alpha-beta-depleted transplantation in children. Germline V lookup: CDR1 SEHNR, CDR2 FQNEAQ (reference sequence). V lost 2 bases and J 5 bases, leaving 15 bases between the germline ends. CDR3 length: 16 residues. This chain connects TRBV7-9 to TRBJ2-2; D assignment may be TRBD1 or TRBD2 (6 bases each). Sequencing was performed on PBMCs from the stem cell graft donor, taken from the stem cell graft. This receptor was taken from a human donor who donated a stem cell graft to a child with Wiskott-Aldrich syndrome. CDR3 sequence reads: CASSLQRLGGTGELFF. The CDR3 DNA follows: TGTGCCAGCAGCTTACAGCGCCTAGGGGGGACCGGGGAGCTGTTTTTT. Filled out from reference TRBV7-9 and TRBJ2-2, the complete variable domain reads DTGVSQNPRHKITKRGQNVTFRCDPISEHNRLYWYRQTLGQGPEFLTYFQNEAQLEKSRLLSDRFSAERPKGSFSTLEIQRTEQGDSAMYLCASSLQRLGGTGELFFGEGSRLTVL.